The 12 T cell receptor beta chains listed next were all sequenced from one sample in a study of post-analysis software for immune sequencing data. Study-wide results and caveats: About 5 TRBV segments occurring more often in patients than controls included TRBV5-6, TRBV5-1 and TRBV20-1.

Their cognate antigens are unknown. Sequencing libraries made from TCR beta cDNA carried unique molecular identifiers. TCRdb processed the PCR reads anew with MiXCR; each CDR3 protein has one entry. The profile shows over 700,000 distinct CDR3 sequences, 25% to 30% of them singletons. Material: blood. Every receptor here comes from a girl aged 5-17 years with multiple sclerosis.

The chain carries TRBV10-3 and TRBJ2-1; the match to TRBD2 covers 10 bases. The CDR3 has 13 residues. V lost 5 bases to trimming and J lost 12 bases; unmatched junction nucleotides: 7. Germline CDR1 reads ENHRY; CDR2 reads SYGVKD. In nucleotides, the CDR3 is TGTGCCATCAGTCCAGCGGGAGGGCCTGTGCAGTTCTTC. Amino acid sequence: CAISPAGGPVQFF.

This clonotype occurred a few times. This chain connects TRBV6-1 to TRBJ2-5; the D is unclear. Trimming took off 6 bases at V and 1 base at J, with 9 bases between the two ends. Per germline, CDR1 MNHNS and CDR2 SASEGT. The length of the CDR3 is 13 residues. In nucleotides, the CDR3 is TGTGCCAGCAGGGGGTCCACCCAAGAGACCCAGTACTTC. This codes for CASRGSTQETQYF.

J is TRBJ2-7 and V is TRBV7-2; 7 nucleotides align to TRBD1. Trimming removed 1 base from V and 3 bases from J; junction bases left unmatched: 6. This CDR3 region has 15 residues. Germline V gene lookup returns CDR1 SGHTA and CDR2 FQGNSA. The CDR3 region is CASSLGPGGHYEQYF. The CDR3 nucleotides are TGTGCCAGCAGCTTAGGTCCAGGGGGACACTACGAGCAGTACTTC.

The chain links TRBV6-5 to TRBJ1-1, with D unresolved. This CDR3 is built from 14 residues. The V gene's germline CDR1 is MNHEY and CDR2 SVGAGI. V dropped 5 bases and J dropped 1 base, with 11 bases sitting between them. CDR3 amino acids: CASSEHRGNTEAFF. CDR3 nucleotides: TGTGCCAGCAGTGAGCACAGAGGGAACACTGAAGCTTTCTTT.

V gene TRBV7-8 combines with J gene TRBJ1-2; D ambiguous. The germline V gene encodes CDR1 SGHVS and CDR2 FQNEAQ. CDR3 length equals 14 residues. Deletions cut 10 bases from V and 7 bases from J, with 22 bases between. The CDR3 DNA follows: TGTGCCACCGGACCCCGGTCCCTCGGGAGTGGCTACACCTTC. Amino acid sequence: CATGPRSLGSGYTF.

The chain employs TRBV7-9 and TRBJ1-2, with D uncertain. With 3 bases removed from V and 4 bases from J, the gap between germline ends came to 15 bases. Germline V gives CDR1 SEHNR, CDR2 FQNEAQ (reference sequence). This CDR3 has 15 amino acids. The CDR3: CASSFGPGSRYGYTF. CDR3 in DNA: TGTGCCAGCAGCTTTGGCCCCGGATCGCGCTATGGCTACACCTTC.

The V gene is TRBV11-2, the J gene TRBJ1-2; 7 bases are a match to TRBD1. With V trimmed by 1 base and J by 7 bases, 6 bases remained unmatched. The CDR3 length is 14 residues. The germline V gene encodes CDR1 SGHAT and CDR2 FQNNGV. The DNA of the CDR3 is TGTGCCAGCAGCTTAGCACAGGGGAGACGTGGCTACACCTTC. This gives the protein CASSLAQGRRGYTF.

This clonotype was seen more than once but under ten times. The chain combines TRBV12-3 or TRBV12-4 with TRBJ2-1; the D is unclear. There are 15 residues in the CDR3. V shed 5 bases and J shed 7 bases, with 18 bases lying between them. The CDR3 region has the DNA TGTGCCAGCAGTAAACCCGGCAACGATCGGAATGAGCAGTTCTTC. Protein product: CASSKPGNDRNEQFF.

The chain is built from TRBV6-6 and TRBJ2-5; D may be TRBD1 (6 bases). The CDR3 has 14 amino acids. Germline V lookup: CDR1 MNHNY, CDR2 SVGAGI (reference sequence). Trimming took 4 bases from V and 5 from J, leaving 14 bases between them. The CDR3 here is CASSWLQGEETQYF. In DNA form, the CDR3 reads TGTGCCAGCAGTTGGTTACAGGGAGAGGAGACCCAGTACTTC.

The chain combines TRBV20-1 with TRBJ2-3; the match to TRBD2 covers 12 bases. The CDR3 is 14 amino acids. Per germline, CDR1 DFQATT and CDR2 SNEGSKA (reference sequence). V lost 3 bases and J lost 3; bases outside the gene matches: 1. The CDR3 DNA follows: TGCAGTGCTAGCCTAGCGGGAGGGACAGATACGCAGTATTTT. Its protein product is CSASLAGGTDTQYF.

This clonotype has only a few counts. The gene calls are TRBV9 and TRBJ2-6; D uncertain. CDR3 length: 15 residues. The V and J ends lost 4 bases and 2 bases respectively, with 10 bases between them. Germline loops: CDR1 SGDLS, CDR2 YYNGEE. The CDR3 DNA is TGTGCCAGCAGCCCCCCTATGCCTGGGGCCAACGTCCTGACTTTC. Translating it yields CASSPPMPGANVLTF. The variable domain in full, with the rest retrieved from reference TRBV9 and TRBJ2-6, is DSGVTQTPKHLITATGQRVTLRCSPRSGDLSVYWYQQSLDQGLQFLIQYYNGEERAKGNILERFSAQQFPDLHSELNLSSLELGDSALYFCASSPPMPGANVLTFGAGSRLTVL.

This clonotype was observed many times. This chain joins TRBV7-2 and TRBJ2-5; no reliable D call. In germline, CDR1 is SGHTA, CDR2 FQGNSA. The CDR3 contains 12 residues. Trimming took 5 bases from V and 8 from J, leaving 12 bases between them. In nucleotides, the CDR3 is TGTGCCAGCAGCCCCTCCTATCTTACCCAGTACTTC. This codes for CASSPSYLTQYF.